This T cell receptor (beta chain) was sequenced for a study of a mutant IDH1 vaccine in newly diagnosed glioma. The overall study: Treated individuals were 62.5% male and 37.5% female, averaging approximately 40 years of age. Patients had received radiotherapy, temozolomide, or both previously, most receiving both.

Time point described: week 47, end of study. In the vaccine, a single dose held 300 ug of the mutant IDH1 20-mer peptide, along with topical imiquimod. Patients underwent eight vaccinations, which took place in weeks 1, 3, 5, 7, 11, 15, 19 and 23. Sequencing was performed with immunoSEQ multiplex PCR; in TCRdb, only in-frame clones are kept and a portion is missing. The sample lists tens of thousands of clones, 60% to 85% seen once, with 4% to 5.5% in the top ten. Germline lookup yields CDR1 LNHNV and CDR2 YYDKDF (reference sequence). V trimming: 0 bases; J trimming: 4 bases; junction bases outside the gene matches: 2. There are 15 residues in the CDR3. In regard to this clone: Its antigen is unknown.

The clonotype comes from a middle-aged woman with glioma. Some clones in this sample may be carry-over from other donors' samples. The gene calls are TRBV15 and TRBJ2-3; the match to TRBD1 covers 9 bases. This material consisted of PBMCs, taken from a glioma patient whose treatment included an IDH1 peptide vaccine. In nucleotides, the CDR3 is TGTGCCACCAGCAGAGAAAGACAGGGGGCAGATACGCAGTATTTT. This encodes CATSRERQGADTQYF.